This passage covers 25 T cell receptor beta chains from one sample sequenced in a study of OX40 agonist ivuxolimab in advanced cancers. Libraries came from the immunoSEQ multiplex PCR assay. In TCRdb, the immuneACCESS table is reduced to in-frame sequences with V and J assigned. These tables do not hold every clone; where another copy was compared, an unresolved V gene accounts for under half, and the others remain unexplained. The sample table holds roughly 45,000 clones, of which about 88% were seen once. About 3.2% of the sample goes to the ten largest clones. Sequenced here: CD4+ or CD8+ T cells sorted from blood, sampled in a trial of the OX40 agonist ivuxolimab. Receptors were obtained from an adult with an advanced solid tumor such as melanoma, head and neck, liver or kidney cancer.

V usage is TRBV28 and J usage is TRBJ1-5; 11 positions agree with TRBD1. The V segment lost 6 bases and the J segment 7 bases; nucleotides outside the gene matches: 14. The germline V gene encodes CDR1 MDHEN and CDR2 SYDVKM. This CDR3 region has 17 residues. For the CDR3, the DNA is TGTGCCAGCAGACTTAGGGCCGGACAGGGGGCTAGGCAGCCCCAGCATTTT. Translating it yields CASRLRAGQGARQPQHF.

This chain connects TRBV28 to TRBJ1-5, with D hard to call. This CDR3 region has 15 residues. Germline values: CDR1 MDHEN, CDR2 SYDVKM. Trimming shortened V by 2 bases and J by 6 bases, and 14 bases separated the two germline ends. The CDR3 DNA reads as TGTGCCAGCAGTTTAGAGAGGGCAGTTTTTCAGCCCCAGCATTTT. Translation gives CASSLERAVFQPQHF.

The V and J genes are TRBV7-2 and TRBJ2-3; D is uncertain. V gave up 1 base and J gave up 0 bases, with 8 bases separating them. The CDR3 has 15 amino acids. CDR1 is SGHTA, CDR2 FQGNSA, per germline. CDR3 loop: CASSLVTSSTDTQYF. The CDR3 DNA follows: TGTGCCAGCAGCTTAGTGACAAGTAGCACAGATACGCAGTATTTT.

In DNA, the CDR3 is TGTGCCAGCAGTTTAGGCGGTCAGTGGGACTATGGCTACACCTTC. Protein sequence: CASSLGGQWDYGYTF. V usage is TRBV28 and J usage is TRBJ1-2; D unclear. V lost 2 bases and J lost 3, with 13 bases in between. CDR1 is MDHEN and CDR2 is SYDVKM in the germline V gene. This CDR3 is built from 15 residues.

The gene calls are TRBV25-1 and TRBJ2-7; no firm D call. CDR3 length equals 10 residues. Germline loops: CDR1 MGHDK, CDR2 SYGVNS. V lost 6 bases and J 6 bases, leaving 6 bases between the germline ends. In nucleotides, the CDR3 is TGTGCCAGCAGCAGCTTCGAGCAGTACTTC. Its protein product is CASSSFEQYF.

This clone was found a few times. This chain uses TRBV6-6 with TRBJ1-2; possibly TRBD1 for D (5 bases). The CDR3 extends over 13 amino acids. V was shortened by 10 bases and J by 3 bases, with 15 bases between the two germline ends. The V gene's germline CDR1 is MNHNY and CDR2 SVGAGI (reference sequence). Here the CDR3 reads CATTTGGDYGYTF. The DNA of the CDR3 is TGTGCCACCACAACGGGGGGTGACTATGGCTACACCTTC.

This rearrangement joins TRBV12-5 to TRBJ2-7; possible D gene TRBD1, 7 bases. The length of the CDR3 is 14 residues. Germline CDR1 is LGHNT and CDR2 is FRNRAP. Trimming cost V 7 bases and J 2 bases, with 15 bases left between them. The CDR3 spells CASARGTEPYEQYF. As DNA, the CDR3 is TGTGCTAGTGCCCGCGGGACAGAACCCTACGAGCAGTACTTC.

The rearrangement links TRBV28 to TRBJ2-7, with 9 positions matching TRBD2. Losses at the gene ends were 3 bases for V and 4 bases for J; bases not matched to a gene: 7. Germline V lookup: CDR1 MDHEN, CDR2 SYDVKM. The CDR3 extends over 15 amino acids. The CDR3 spells CASSLIAGVPYEQYF. The CDR3 nucleotides read TGTGCCAGCAGTTTGATAGCGGGAGTTCCTTACGAGCAGTACTTC.

This chain connects TRBV25-1 to TRBJ2-1; the match to TRBD1 covers 8 bases. The V segment lost 4 bases and the J segment 0 bases; nucleotides outside the gene matches: 5. There are 16 residues in the CDR3. The germline gives CDR1 MGHDK, CDR2 SYGVNS. As DNA, the CDR3 is TGTGCCAGCAGTGGGTCAGACAGGGGCTCCTACAATGAGCAGTTCTTC. It is translated as CASSGSDRGSYNEQFF.

J is TRBJ2-4 and V is TRBV19; D is unclear. Germline lookup yields CDR1 LNHDA and CDR2 SQIVND (reference sequence). V shed 5 bases and J shed 7 bases, with 15 bases lying between them. CDR3 length: 14 amino acids. The CDR3 DNA reads as TGTGCCAGTAGTCCCCGGGCCCGGCGGAACATTCAGTACTTC. This codes for CASSPRARRNIQYF.

The chain is built from TRBV7-6 and TRBJ2-2; D gene uncertain. This CDR3 region has 16 residues. CDR1 and CDR2 (germline): SGHVS, FNYEAQ. Trimming removed 4 bases from V and 5 bases from J, with 17 bases in between. The DNA for the CDR3 is TGTGCCAGCAGCTCCGGTGACCCGTCCTTAACCGGGGAGCTGTTTTTT. This gives the protein CASSSGDPSLTGELFF.

The V and J genes are TRBV7-3 and TRBJ2-1, with 9 bases identical to TRBD1. There are 15 residues in the CDR3. J lost 8 bases, V lost 1 base, and 6 bases had no gene match. Germline-derived CDR1 and CDR2 are SGHTA and FQGTGA. In DNA, the CDR3 is TGTGCCAGCAGCTTAAAGGGACAGGGTAGCCATGAGCAGTTCTTC. This encodes CASSLKGQGSHEQFF.

V is TRBV5-1 and J is TRBJ1-1; 7 nucleotides align to TRBD1. This CDR3 spans 15 amino acids. Germline V gene sequence: CDR1 SGHRS, CDR2 YFSETQ. The junction had 9 bases not matched to a gene; V was cut back by 6 bases and J by 1 base. CDR3 in amino acids: CASTRQGGTNTEAFF. In DNA, the CDR3 is TGCGCCAGCACCCGACAGGGAGGGACGAACACTGAAGCTTTCTTT. Full variable domain (remainder filled in from reference TRBV5-1 and TRBJ1-1): KAGVTQTPRYLIKTRGQQVTLSCSPISGHRSVSWYQQTPGQGLQFLFEYFSETQRNKGNFPGRFSGRQFSNSRSEMNVSTLELGDSALYLCASTRQGGTNTEAFFGQGTRLTVV.

The chain is built from TRBV7-9 and TRBJ2-6; D is perhaps TRBD2 (5 bases). V lost 2 bases, J lost 11 bases, and 10 bases lay in between. This CDR3 is built from 13 residues. CDR1 is SEHNR and CDR2 is FQNEAQ in the germline V gene (reference sequence). CDR3 sequence (DNA): TGTGCCAGCAGCTTATGGGGAGAGGACGTCCTGACTTTC. As protein: CASSLWGEDVLTF.

The V call is TRBV6-7, the J call TRBJ1-3; 7 positions match TRBD1. TRBV6-7 is annotated as an ORF whose role is uncertain. The CDR3 sequence is 19 residues long. With V trimmed by 2 bases and J by 0 bases, 13 bases remained unmatched. The CDR3 DNA is TGTGCCAGCAGTTACGGATGGGGACAGTCCCCTCTCTCTGGAAACACCATATATTTT. Protein: CASSYGWGQSPLSGNTIYF.

The V and J genes are TRBV19 and TRBJ2-1; TRBD2 aligns across 10 bases. The CDR3 is 17 amino acids. Losses at the gene ends were 0 bases for V and 6 bases for J; bases not matched to a gene: 8. The V gene's germline CDR1 is LNHDA and CDR2 SQIVND (reference sequence). The CDR3 DNA follows: TGTGCCAGTAGTATAGATACCCTAGCGGGGGTAGGCAATGAGCAGTTCTTC. This gives the protein CASSIDTLAGVGNEQFF. Looking up the rest from reference TRBV19 and TRBJ2-1 gives the full variable domain: DGGITQSPKYLFRKEGQNVTLSCEQNLNHDAMYWYRQDPGQGLRLIYYSQIVNDFQKGDIAEGYSVSREKKESFPLTVTSAQKNPTAFYLCASSIDTLAGVGNEQFFGPGTRLTVL.

The J gene is TRBJ1-1, the V gene TRBV11-1, with D possibly being TRBD1 (5 bases). The germline CDR1 and CDR2 sequences are SGHAT and FQDESV (reference sequence). The CDR3 spans 15 residues. Trimming removed 3 bases at V and 0 bases at J, with 11 bases between. The CDR3, as DNA: TGTGCCAGCAGCTTTGCGGGGGGATTGAACACTGAAGCTTTCTTT. Amino acids: CASSFAGGLNTEAFF.

This clone has only a few counts. Here the CDR3 DNA reads TGTGCCAGAAGCTGGTGGGTTGGACAGCCCCAGCATTTT. It encodes CARSWWVGQPQHF. The chain uses TRBV5-3 and TRBJ1-5; no definite D call. TRBV5-3 is designated an ORF whose function remains uncertain. Trimming stripped 3 bases from V and 7 bases from J, with 11 bases between. The CDR3 has 13 residues.

This clone was recorded only once. The genes are TRBV12-5 and TRBJ2-5; D is perhaps TRBD1 (5 bases). The ends were cut back, 1 base at V and 5 bases at J, with 11 bases in the middle. CDR1 and CDR2 (germline): LGHNT, FRNRAP. This CDR3 is 14 amino acids long. This CDR3 is CASGLGRGRETQYF. CDR3 DNA: TGTGCTAGTGGTTTGGGTAGGGGTAGGGAGACCCAGTACTTC. Complete variable domain (other parts from reference TRBV12-5 and TRBJ2-5): DARVTQTPRHKVTEMGQEVTMRCQPILGHNTVFWYRQTMMQGLELLAYFRNRAPLDDSGMPKDRFSAEMPDATLATLKIQPSEPRDSAVYFCASGLGRGRETQYFGPGTRLLVL.

The V and J genes are TRBV27 and TRBJ1-1; 9 bases fit TRBD1. This CDR3 has 14 amino acids. The ends lost 8 bases at V and 1 base at J; junction bases unmatched: 5. In germline, CDR1 is MNHEY, CDR2 SMNVEV (reference sequence). CDR3 DNA: TGTGCCAGCGCCGGGACAGGGCGGAACACTGAAGCTTTCTTT. Translated: CASAGTGRNTEAFF.

This clone appeared a few times. The chain combines TRBV28 with TRBJ1-5; 7 bases align to TRBD1. Looked up from germline, CDR1 is MDHEN and CDR2 is SYDVKM. The CDR3 length is 15 residues. With V trimmed by 5 bases and J by 0 bases, 4 bases remained unmatched. CDR3 protein: CASSTGQISNQPQHF. The CDR3 nucleotides are TGTGCCAGCAGTACGGGACAGATTAGCAATCAGCCCCAGCATTTT.

This clone was seen only a few times. This chain connects TRBV7-9 to TRBJ2-1, with D uncertain. V lost 1 base, J lost 6 bases, and 7 bases lay in between. The CDR3 sequence is 13 residues long. CDR1 is SEHNR, CDR2 FQNEAQ, per germline (reference sequence). In nucleotides, the CDR3 is TGTGCCAGCAGCTTAGTGGAATTCAATGAGCAGTTCTTC. It is translated as CASSLVEFNEQFF. Combining the CDR3 with reference TRBV7-9 and TRBJ2-1 gives the whole variable domain DTGVSQNPRHKITKRGQNVTFRCDPISEHNRLYWYRQTLGQGPEFLTYFQNEAQLEKSRLLSDRFSAERPKGSFSTLEIQRTEQGDSAMYLCASSLVEFNEQFFGPGTRLTVL.

The chain employs TRBV30 and TRBJ2-7; D perhaps matches TRBD1 (5 bases). V was shortened by 2 bases and J by 0 bases, with 17 bases between the two germline ends. This CDR3 spans 16 amino acids. Per the germline V gene, CDR1 is GTSNPN and CDR2 is SVGIG (reference sequence). The CDR3 DNA reads as TGTGCCTGGAGTTCAGGGCGAAGATGGAGCTCCTACGAGCAGTACTTC. Its protein product is CAWSSGRRWSSYEQYF.

J is TRBJ1-1 and V is TRBV2; maybe TRBD1 (5 bases). Trimming shortened V by 6 bases and J by 1 base, and 12 bases separated the two germline ends. CDR1 is SNHLY, CDR2 FYNNEI, per germline. This CDR3 spans 14 amino acids. CDR3: CASRDFRGNTEAFF. The CDR3 bases are TGTGCCAGCAGGGATTTTAGGGGGAACACTGAAGCTTTCTTT.

The rearrangement joins TRBV2 to TRBJ2-7; TRBD1 matches 9 bases. This CDR3 is 17 amino acids long. Germline V CDR1 and CDR2: SNHLY, FYNNEI. V lost 3 bases, J lost 3 bases, and 12 bases stayed unmatched. The CDR3 nucleotides are TGTGCCAGCAGTGACAACGGCCGGGACAGGGTATTCTACGAGCAGTACTTC. This sequence encodes CASSDNGRDRVFYEQYF.